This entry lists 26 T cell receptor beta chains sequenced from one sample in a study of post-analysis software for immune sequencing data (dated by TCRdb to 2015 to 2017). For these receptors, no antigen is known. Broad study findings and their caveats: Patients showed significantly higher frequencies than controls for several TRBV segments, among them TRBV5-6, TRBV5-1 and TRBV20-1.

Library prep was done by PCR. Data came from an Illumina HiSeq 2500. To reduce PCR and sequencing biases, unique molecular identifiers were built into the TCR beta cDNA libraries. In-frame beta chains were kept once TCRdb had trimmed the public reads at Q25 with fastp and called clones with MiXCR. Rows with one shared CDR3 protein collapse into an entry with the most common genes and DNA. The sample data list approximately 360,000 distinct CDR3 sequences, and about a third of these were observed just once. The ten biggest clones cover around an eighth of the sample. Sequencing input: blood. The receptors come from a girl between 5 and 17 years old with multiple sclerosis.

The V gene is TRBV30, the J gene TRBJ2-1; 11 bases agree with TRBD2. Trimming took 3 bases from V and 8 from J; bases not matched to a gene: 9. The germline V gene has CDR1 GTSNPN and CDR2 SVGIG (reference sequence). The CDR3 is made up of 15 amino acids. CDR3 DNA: TGTGCCTGGAGGAGGACTAGCGGGTATGGGGATGAGCAGTTCTTC. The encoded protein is CAWRRTSGYGDEQFF.

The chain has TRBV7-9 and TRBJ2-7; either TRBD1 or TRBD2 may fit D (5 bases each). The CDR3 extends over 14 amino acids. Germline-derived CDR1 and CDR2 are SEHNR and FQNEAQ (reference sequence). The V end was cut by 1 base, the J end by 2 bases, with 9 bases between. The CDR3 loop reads CASSLGDGPYEQYF. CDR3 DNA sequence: TGTGCCAGCAGCTTAGGGGACGGCCCCTACGAGCAGTACTTC.

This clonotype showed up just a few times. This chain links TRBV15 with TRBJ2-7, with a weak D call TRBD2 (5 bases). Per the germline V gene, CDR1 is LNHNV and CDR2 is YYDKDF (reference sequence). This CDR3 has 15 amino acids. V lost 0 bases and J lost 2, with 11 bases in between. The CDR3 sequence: CATSRDREGTYEQYF. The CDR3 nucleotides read TGTGCCACCAGCAGAGATCGAGAGGGAACCTACGAGCAGTACTTC.

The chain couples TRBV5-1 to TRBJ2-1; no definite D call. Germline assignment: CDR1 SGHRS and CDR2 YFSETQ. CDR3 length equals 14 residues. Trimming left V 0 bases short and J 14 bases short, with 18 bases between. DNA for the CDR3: TGCGCCAGCAGCTTGGAGCGCCGGAGTAAAGATGAGTTCTTC. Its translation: CASSLERRSKDEFF.

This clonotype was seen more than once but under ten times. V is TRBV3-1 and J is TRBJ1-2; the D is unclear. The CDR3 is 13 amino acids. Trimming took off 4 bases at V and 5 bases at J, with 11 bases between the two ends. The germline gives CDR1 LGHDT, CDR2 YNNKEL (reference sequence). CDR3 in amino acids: CASSPGGLYGYTF. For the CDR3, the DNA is TGTGCCAGCAGCCCGGGTGGCTTGTATGGCTACACCTTC.

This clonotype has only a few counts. CDR3 sequence (DNA): TGTGCCAGCAACCTGGGGGGCTCCTATAATTCACCCCTCCACTTT. The encoded protein is CASNLGGSYNSPLHF. The gene calls are TRBV27 and TRBJ1-6, with a tentative D call TRBD1 (5 bases). Trimming took off 7 bases at V and 0 bases at J, with 10 bases between the two ends. The CDR3 is made up of 15 amino acids. CDR1 is MNHEY and CDR2 is SMNVEV in the germline V gene (reference sequence).

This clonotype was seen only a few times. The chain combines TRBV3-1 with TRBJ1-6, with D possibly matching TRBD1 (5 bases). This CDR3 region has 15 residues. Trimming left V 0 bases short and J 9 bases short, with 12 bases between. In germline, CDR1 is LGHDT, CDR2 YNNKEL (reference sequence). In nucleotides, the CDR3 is TGTGCCAGCAGCCAAGATCCCTTCGGGGCTTCACCCCTCCACTTT. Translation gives CASSQDPFGASPLHF. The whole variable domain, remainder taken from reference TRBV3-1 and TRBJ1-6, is DTAVSQTPKYLVTQMGNDKSIKCEQNLGHDTMYWYKQDSKKFLKIMFSYNNKELIINETVPNRFSPKSPDKAHLNLHINSLELGDSAVYFCASSQDPFGASPLHFGNGTRLTVT.

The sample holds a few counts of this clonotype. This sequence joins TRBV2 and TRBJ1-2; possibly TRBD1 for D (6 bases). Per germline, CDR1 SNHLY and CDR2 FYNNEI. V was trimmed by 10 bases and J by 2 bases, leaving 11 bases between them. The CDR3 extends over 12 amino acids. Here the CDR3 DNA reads TGTGCCACTGGGACAATAAACTATGGCTACACCTTC. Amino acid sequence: CATGTINYGYTF.

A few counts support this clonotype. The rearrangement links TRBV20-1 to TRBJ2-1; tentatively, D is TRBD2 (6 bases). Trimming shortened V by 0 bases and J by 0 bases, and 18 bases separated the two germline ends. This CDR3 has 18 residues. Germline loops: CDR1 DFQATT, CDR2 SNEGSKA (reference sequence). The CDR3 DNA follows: TGCAGTGCTAGAGATATGGAGGGCGGGGTGAGCTCCTACAATGAGCAGTTCTTC. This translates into CSARDMEGGVSSYNEQFF.

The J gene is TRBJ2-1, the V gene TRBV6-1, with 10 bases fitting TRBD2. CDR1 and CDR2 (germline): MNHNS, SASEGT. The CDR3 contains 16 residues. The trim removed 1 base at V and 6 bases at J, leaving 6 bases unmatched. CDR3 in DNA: TGTGCCAGCAGTGAAGTAAGCGGGGGGGCTGGCAATGAGCAGTTCTTC. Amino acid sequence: CASSEVSGGAGNEQFF.

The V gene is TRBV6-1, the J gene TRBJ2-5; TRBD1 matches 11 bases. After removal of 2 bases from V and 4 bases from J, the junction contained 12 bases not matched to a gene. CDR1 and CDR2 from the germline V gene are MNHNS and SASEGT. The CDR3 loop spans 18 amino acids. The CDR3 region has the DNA TGTGCCAGCAGTGAAATGGGGTTCGGGACAGGGGGATTAGAGACCCAGTACTTC. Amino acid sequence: CASSEMGFGTGGLETQYF.

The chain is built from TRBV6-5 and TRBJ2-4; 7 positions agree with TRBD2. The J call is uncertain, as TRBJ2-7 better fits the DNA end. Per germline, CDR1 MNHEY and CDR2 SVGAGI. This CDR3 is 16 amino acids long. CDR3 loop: CASSYSGGNGDYEQYF. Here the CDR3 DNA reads TGTGCCAGCAGTTACTCGGGGGGGAATGGGGACTACGAGCAGTACTTC.

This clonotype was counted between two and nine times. CDR3 DNA sequence: TGTGCCAGCAGCCCGCGGCGTAACGAGCAGTACTTC. It encodes CASSPRRNEQYF. V usage is TRBV3-1 and J usage is TRBJ2-7; D not certain. This CDR3 is 12 amino acids long. V was shortened by 4 bases and J by 5 bases, with 9 bases between the two germline ends. The germline V gene encodes CDR1 LGHDT and CDR2 YNNKEL (reference sequence).

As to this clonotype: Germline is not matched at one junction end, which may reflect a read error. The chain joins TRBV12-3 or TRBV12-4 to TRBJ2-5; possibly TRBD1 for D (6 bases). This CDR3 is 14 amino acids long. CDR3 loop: CASSPDRYHETQYF. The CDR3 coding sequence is TGTGCCAGCAGTCCAGACAGGTACCATGAGACCCAGTACTTC.

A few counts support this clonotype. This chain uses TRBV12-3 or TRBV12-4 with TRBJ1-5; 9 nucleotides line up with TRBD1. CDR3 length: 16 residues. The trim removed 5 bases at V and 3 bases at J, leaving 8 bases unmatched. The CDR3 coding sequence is TGTGCCAGCAGTCGTACCGGGACAGGGTTCAATCAGCCCCAGCATTTT. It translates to CASSRTGTGFNQPQHF.

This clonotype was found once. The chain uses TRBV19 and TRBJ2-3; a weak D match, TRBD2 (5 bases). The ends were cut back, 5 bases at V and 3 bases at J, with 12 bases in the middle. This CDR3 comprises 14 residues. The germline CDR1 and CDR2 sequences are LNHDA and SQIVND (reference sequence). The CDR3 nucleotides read TGTGCCAGTAGTCCCCGCTCGGGGACAGATACGCAGTATTTT. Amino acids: CASSPRSGTDTQYF.

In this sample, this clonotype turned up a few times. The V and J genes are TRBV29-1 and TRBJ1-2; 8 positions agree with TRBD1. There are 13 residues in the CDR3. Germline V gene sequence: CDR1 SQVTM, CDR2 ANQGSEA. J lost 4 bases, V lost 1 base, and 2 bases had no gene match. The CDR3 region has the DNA TGCAGCGTTGAAGGGGACAGGATCTATGGCTACACCTTC. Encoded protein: CSVEGDRIYGYTF.

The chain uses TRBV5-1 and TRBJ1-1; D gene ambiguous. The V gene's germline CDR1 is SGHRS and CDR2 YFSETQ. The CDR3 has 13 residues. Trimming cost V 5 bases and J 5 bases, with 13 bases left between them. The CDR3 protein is CASSFRGTTEAFF. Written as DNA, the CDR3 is TGCGCCAGCAGTTTTAGAGGAACGACTGAAGCTTTCTTT.

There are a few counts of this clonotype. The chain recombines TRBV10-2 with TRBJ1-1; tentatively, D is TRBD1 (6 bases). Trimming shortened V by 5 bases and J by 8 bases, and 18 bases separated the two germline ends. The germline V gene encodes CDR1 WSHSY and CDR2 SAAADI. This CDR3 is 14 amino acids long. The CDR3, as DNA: TGCGCCAGCAGTCGAAGCAGGGGAATTTCCGAAGCTTTCTTT. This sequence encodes CASSRSRGISEAFF.

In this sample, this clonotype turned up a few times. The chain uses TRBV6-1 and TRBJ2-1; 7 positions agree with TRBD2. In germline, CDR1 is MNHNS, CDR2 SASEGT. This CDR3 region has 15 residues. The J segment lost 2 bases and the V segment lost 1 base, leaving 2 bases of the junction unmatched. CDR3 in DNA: TGTGCCAGCAGTGAAGGGGCGGGAGCCTACAATGAGCAGTTCTTC. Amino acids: CASSEGAGAYNEQFF.

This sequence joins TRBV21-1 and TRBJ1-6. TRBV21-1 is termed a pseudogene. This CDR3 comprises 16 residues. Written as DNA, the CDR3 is TGTGCCAGCAGCAACAGACCAGGACCCAACGATTCACCCCTCCACTTT. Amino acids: CASSNRPGPNDSPLHF.

This CDR3 reads CASSQEGLVAETQYF. DNA for the CDR3: TGTGCCAGCAGCCAAGAAGGACTCGTGGCGGAGACCCAGTACTTC. V and J are TRBV4-2 and TRBJ2-5; TRBD2 is a possible D gene (5 bases). CDR3 size: 15 residues. Germline-derived CDR1 and CDR2 are LGHNA and YNFKEQ. V lost 0 bases and J lost 5, with 13 bases in between.

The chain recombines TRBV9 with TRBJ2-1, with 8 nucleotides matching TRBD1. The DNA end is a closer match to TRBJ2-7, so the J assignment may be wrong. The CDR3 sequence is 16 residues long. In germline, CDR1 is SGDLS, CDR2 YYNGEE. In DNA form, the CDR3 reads TGTGCCAGCAGCCCCAGGACAGGGAGCTCCTACAATGAGCAGTACTTC. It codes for CASSPRTGSSYNEQYF.

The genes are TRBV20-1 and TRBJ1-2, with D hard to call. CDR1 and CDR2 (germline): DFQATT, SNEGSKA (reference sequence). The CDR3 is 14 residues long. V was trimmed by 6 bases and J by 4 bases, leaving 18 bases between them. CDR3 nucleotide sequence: TGCAGTGCGAGGGAGTCACCCTTTGGCTATGGCTACACCTTC. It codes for CSARESPFGYGYTF.

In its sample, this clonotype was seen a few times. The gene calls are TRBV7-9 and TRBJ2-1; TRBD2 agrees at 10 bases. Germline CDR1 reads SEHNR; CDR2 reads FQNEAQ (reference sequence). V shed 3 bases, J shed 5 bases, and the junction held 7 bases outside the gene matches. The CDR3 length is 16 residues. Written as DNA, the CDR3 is TGTGCCAGCAGCTTGTCTAGCGGGGGCGTTAACAATGAGCAGTTCTTC. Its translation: CASSLSSGGVNNEQFF.

The CDR3 spells CASGPPGQESPDTQYF. CDR3 bases: TGTGCTAGTGGCCCGCCCGGACAGGAGAGCCCAGATACGCAGTATTTT. The chain couples TRBV12-5 to TRBJ2-3, with 7 positions matching TRBD1. J lost 4 bases, V lost 6 bases, and 13 bases had no gene match. Germline CDR1 is LGHNT and CDR2 is FRNRAP. CDR3 length: 16 amino acids.